This is a list of T cell receptor beta chains from one sample in a study of T cell responses to AZD1222 COVID-19 vaccine. The method was immunoSEQ multiplex PCR; TCRdb's version includes in-frame clones alone and lacks a portion of them. The sample has roughly 100,000 clones; around 83% are singletons. Specimen: peripheral blood, collected on day 0 of AZD1222 vaccination. These receptors were obtained from an adult in good health. Each CDR3 is given with its conserved first and last residue. D genes are given only for firm matches. Expanded clones get a size class; other rows say once, few or many, or leave the size out.

D	size	V	J	CDR3	DNA
-	-	TRBV7-2	TRBJ1-6	CASSPRHAYNSPLHF	TGTGCCAGCAGCCCCCGACATGCCTATAATTCACCCCTCCACTTT
TRBD2	-	TRBV11-2	TRBJ2-3	CASSLVAGGSDTQYF	TGTGCCAGCAGCTTAGTAGCGGGGGGATCAGATACGCAGTATTTT
-	-	TRBV10-3	TRBJ1-1	CAIHRREDVTEAFF	TGTGCCATTCACCGACGGGAGGACGTCACTGAAGCTTTCTTT
-	-	TRBV5-6	TRBJ2-2	CASSTSPTDTGELFF	TGTGCCAGCAGCACCAGCCCCACGGACACCGGGGAGCTGTTTTTT
-	-	TRBV5-4	TRBJ1-1	CASSSPPANTEAFF	TGTGCCAGCAGCTCTCCCCCCGCCAACACTGAAGCTTTCTTT
-	-	TRBV30	TRBJ1-4	CAWSVNLIGIGEKLFF	TGTGCCTGGAGTGTTAATTTAATAGGGATTGGTGAAAAACTGTTTTTT
-	-	TRBV15	TRBJ2-5	CATSREGRQLTQYF	TGTGCCACCAGCAGAGAGGGACGGCAATTAACCCAGTACTTC
-	-	TRBV5-4	TRBJ2-5	CASSSQETQYF	TGTGCCAGCAGCTCCCAAGAGACCCAGTACTTC
TRBD1	-	TRBV6-5	TRBJ1-1	CASTPDRRLNTEAFF	TGTGCCAGCACTCCGGACAGGCGATTGAACACTGAAGCTTTCTTT
TRBD1	-	TRBV2	TRBJ1-4	CASQGGEEKLFF	TGTGCCTCTCAGGGGGGTGAGGAAAAACTGTTTTTT
-	-	TRBV6-4	TRBJ1-1	CASSSQMNTEAFF	TGTGCCAGCAGTTCTCAAATGAACACTGAAGCTTTCTTT
-	-	TRBV6-2/TRBV6-3	TRBJ1-1	CASSKIREKSTEAFF	TGTGCCAGCAGTAAAATCAGGGAGAAGAGCACTGAAGCTTTCTTT
-	-	TRBV11-2	TRBJ1-2	CASSLGQSYGYTF	TGTGCCAGCAGCCTCGGCCAGTCCTATGGCTACACCTTC
-	-	TRBV13	TRBJ2-5	CASSLGASGTQYF	TGTGCCAGCAGCTTAGGTGCCTCCGGGACCCAGTACTTC
-	-	TRBV9	TRBJ1-1	CASSPETGNTEAFF	TGTGCCAGCAGCCCAGAGACAGGGAACACTGAAGCTTTCTTT
TRBD1	-	TRBV29-1	TRBJ2-3	CSVAGTGGLDTQYF	TGCAGCGTTGCCGGGACAGGGGGCTTAGATACGCAGTATTTT
TRBD1	-	TRBV24-1	TRBJ1-5	CATSDLQVGTGNQPQHF	TGTGCCACCAGTGATTTGCAAGTCGGGACAGGAAATCAGCCCCAGCATTTT
-	-	TRBV5-6	TRBJ2-5	CASCLGGVEETQYF	TGTGCCAGCTGCTTGGGGGGAGTCGAAGAGACCCAGTACTTC
-	-	TRBV24-1	TRBJ1-6	CAKPSSYNSPLHF	TGTGCTAAGCCTAGCTCCTATAATTCACCCCTCCACTTT
-	-	TRBV3-1/TRBV3-2	TRBJ1-5	CASSQEANSNQPQHF	TGTGCCAGCAGCCAAGAAGCTAATAGCAATCAGCCCCAGCATTTT
-	-	TRBV2	TRBJ1-4	CASSSDGDIGKLFF	TGTGCCAGCAGTTCGGACGGGGACATTGGGAAACTGTTTTTT
-	-	TRBV14	TRBJ1-1	CASRKQGNTEAFF	TGTGCCAGCAGGAAACAGGGTAACACTGAAGCTTTCTTT
TRBD1	-	TRBV5-1	TRBJ2-7	CASSLGQGPSYEQYF	TGCGCCAGCAGCTTGGGACAGGGTCCGTCCTACGAGCAGTACTTC
-	-	TRBV28	TRBJ1-5	CASIPTPGVGDQPQHF	TGTGCCAGCATTCCCACGCCAGGGGTTGGTGATCAGCCCCAGCATTTT
-	-	TRBV28	TRBJ2-7	CASSLGYEQYF	TGTGCCAGCAGTTTGGGGTACGAGCAGTACTTC
TRBD1	-	TRBV18	TRBJ1-6	CASSPLQGQGSIPGSPLHF	TGTGCCAGCTCACCACTCCAAGGACAGGGGAGCATACCCGGCTCACCCCTCCACTTT
-	-	TRBV6-5	TRBJ2-2	CASKKGQLNTGELFF	TGTGCCAGCAAAAAGGGGCAGCTGAACACCGGGGAGCTGTTTTTT
-	-	TRBV7-2	TRBJ2-7	CASSETFASSYEQYF	TGTGCCAGCAGCGAGACGTTTGCCAGCTCCTACGAGCAGTACTTC
TRBD1	-	TRBV7-3	TRBJ2-2	CASSLPGQGSTGELFF	TGTGCCAGCAGCCTACCGGGACAGGGATCCACCGGGGAGCTGTTTTTT
-	few	TRBV19	TRBJ1-5	CASSALDSKNQPQHF	TGTGCCAGTAGTGCCCTGGACAGTAAAAATCAGCCCCAGCATTTT
TRBD2	-	TRBV19	TRBJ2-3	CASSTGTTSSNTQYF	TGTGCCAGTAGTACAGGGACTACCTCATCCAATACGCAGTATTTT
-	-	TRBV27	TRBJ2-3	CASSLLRAGDTQYF	TGTGCCAGCAGTTTGCTTAGGGCGGGCGATACGCAGTATTTT
-	-	TRBV2	TRBJ2-7	CASKAGIQIYEQYF	TGTGCCAGCAAGGCAGGGATTCAAATCTACGAGCAGTACTTC
-	-	TRBV28	TRBJ1-5	CASSKNNQPQHF	TGTGCCAGCAGTAAAAACAATCAGCCCCAGCATTTT
-	-	TRBV19	TRBJ2-2	CASSNTGELFF	TGTGCCAGTAGTAACACCGGGGAGCTGTTTTTT
TRBD2	-	TRBV7-2	TRBJ2-3	CASSQPNSGRATDTQYF	TGTGCCAGCAGCCAACCGAATAGCGGGAGGGCGACAGATACGCAGTATTTT
TRBD2	-	TRBV9	TRBJ2-1	CASSFTSLAGSDEQFF	TGTGCCAGCAGCTTCACCTCTCTAGCGGGGAGCGATGAGCAGTTCTTC
-	-	TRBV5-1	TRBJ2-5	CASSLAAGDETQYF	TGCGCCAGCAGCTTGGCCGCAGGGGACGAGACCCAGTACTTC
-	-	TRBV30	TRBJ2-1	CAWSDTYNEQFF	TGTGCCTGGAGCGACACCTACAATGAGCAGTTCTTC
TRBD2	-	TRBV2	TRBJ2-1	CAINGRGRYNEQFF	TGTGCCATCAACGGGCGGGGGAGATACAATGAGCAGTTCTTC
-	-	TRBV12-3/TRBV12-4	TRBJ1-5	CASSLGPPQPQHF	TGTGCCAGCAGTTTAGGACCCCCTCAGCCCCAGCATTTT
-	-	TRBV5-1	TRBJ2-1	CASSLTGQEQFF	TGCGCCAGCAGCTTGACCGGACAAGAGCAGTTCTTC
TRBD1	once	TRBV6-1	TRBJ1-5	CASSEQGALQPQHF	TGTGCCAGCAGTGAGCAGGGGGCGCTTCAGCCCCAGCATTTT
-	once	TRBV7-2	TRBJ1-2	CASSPVGDYGYTF	TGTGCCAGCAGCCCAGTAGGGGACTATGGCTACACCTTC
TRBD1	-	TRBV11-2	TRBJ2-7	CASSRTGLSYEQYF	TGTGCCAGCAGTCGGACAGGGCTCTCCTACGAGCAGTACTTC
-	-	TRBV28	TRBJ1-5	CASSTRGSNQPQHF	TGTGCCAGCAGTACCCGGGGTAGCAATCAGCCCCAGCATTTT